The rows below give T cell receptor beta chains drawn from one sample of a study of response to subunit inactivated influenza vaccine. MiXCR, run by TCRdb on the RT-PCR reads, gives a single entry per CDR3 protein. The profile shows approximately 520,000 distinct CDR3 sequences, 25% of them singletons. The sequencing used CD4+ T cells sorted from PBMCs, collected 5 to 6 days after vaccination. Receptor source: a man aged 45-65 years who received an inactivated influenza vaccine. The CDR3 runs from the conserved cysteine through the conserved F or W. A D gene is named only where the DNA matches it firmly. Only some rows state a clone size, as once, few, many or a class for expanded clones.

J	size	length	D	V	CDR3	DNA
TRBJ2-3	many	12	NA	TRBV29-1	CSVDGGVDTQYF	TGCAGCGTCGATGGCGGTGTAGATACGCAGTATTTT
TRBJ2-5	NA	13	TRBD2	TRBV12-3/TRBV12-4	CASGDSGIETQYF	TGTGCCAGCGGTGATAGCGGGATTGAGACCCAGTACTTC
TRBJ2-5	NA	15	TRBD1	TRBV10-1	CASSPTGDPQETQYF	TGCGCCAGCAGCCCGACAGGGGATCCCCAAGAGACCCAGTACTTC
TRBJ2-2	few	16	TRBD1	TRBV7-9	CASTRQGGARTGELFF	TGTGCCAGCACGCGACAGGGGGGGGCGCGAACCGGGGAGCTGTTTTTT
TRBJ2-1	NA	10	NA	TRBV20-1	CSATTVEQFF	TGCAGTGCTACCACAGTTGAGCAGTTCTTC
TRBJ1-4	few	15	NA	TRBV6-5	CASSFSGGLPEKLFF	TGTGCCAGCAGTTTCTCAGGCGGGCTTCCTGAAAAACTGTTTTTT
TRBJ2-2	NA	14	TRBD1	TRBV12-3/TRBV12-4	CASRRTGNTGELFF	TGTGCCAGCAGGCGGACAGGGAACACCGGGGAGCTGTTTTTT
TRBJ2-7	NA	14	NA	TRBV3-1	CASSQGRRTYEQYF	TGTGCCAGCAGCCAGGGCAGGAGGACCTACGAGCAGTACTTC
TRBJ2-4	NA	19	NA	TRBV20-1	CSARERETGPMLAKNIQYF	TGCAGTGCTAGAGAAAGGGAGACAGGACCAATGCTAGCCAAAAACATTCAGTACTTC
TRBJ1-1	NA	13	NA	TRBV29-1	CSVEGRANTEAFF	TGCAGCGTTGAAGGAAGAGCGAACACTGAAGCTTTCTTT
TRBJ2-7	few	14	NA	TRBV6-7	CALTSFRHNYEQYF	TGTGCACTGACCTCATTTCGGCATAACTACGAGCAGTACTTC
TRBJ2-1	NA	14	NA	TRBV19	CASTSGGVDNEQFF	TGTGCCAGTACCTCAGGGGGGGTTGACAATGAGCAGTTCTTC
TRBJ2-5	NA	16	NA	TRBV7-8	CASSLVYGSPQETQYF	TGTGCCAGCAGCTTAGTTTACGGAAGTCCGCAAGAGACCCAGTACTTC
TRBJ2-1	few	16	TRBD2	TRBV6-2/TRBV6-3	CASSYSAGGLSNEQFF	TGTGCCAGCAGTTACTCAGCGGGGGGCCTCTCCAATGAGCAGTTCTTC